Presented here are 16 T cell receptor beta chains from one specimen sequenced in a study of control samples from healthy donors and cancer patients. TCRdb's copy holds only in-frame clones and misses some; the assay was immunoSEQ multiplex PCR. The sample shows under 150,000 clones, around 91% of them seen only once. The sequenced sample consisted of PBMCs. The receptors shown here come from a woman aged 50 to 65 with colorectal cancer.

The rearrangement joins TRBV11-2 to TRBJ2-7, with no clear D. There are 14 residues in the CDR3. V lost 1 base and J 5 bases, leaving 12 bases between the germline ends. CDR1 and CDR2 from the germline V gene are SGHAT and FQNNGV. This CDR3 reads CASSLGYSTHEQYF. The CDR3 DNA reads TGTGCCAGCAGCTTAGGTTATAGCACGCACGAGCAGTACTTC. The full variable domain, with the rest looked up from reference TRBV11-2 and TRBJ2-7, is EAGVAQSPRYKIIEKRQSVAFWCNPISGHATLYWYQQILGQGPKLLIQFQNNGVVDDSQLPKDRFSAERLKGVDSTLKIQPAKLEDSAVYLCASSLGYSTHEQYFGPGTRLTVT.

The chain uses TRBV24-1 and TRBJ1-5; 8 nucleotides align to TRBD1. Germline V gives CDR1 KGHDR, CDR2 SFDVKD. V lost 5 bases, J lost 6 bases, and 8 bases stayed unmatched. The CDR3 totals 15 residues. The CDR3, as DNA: TGTGCCACCAGTGCCTCAGGGGGCGGGCGTCAGCCCCAGCATTTT. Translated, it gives CATSASGGGRQPQHF.

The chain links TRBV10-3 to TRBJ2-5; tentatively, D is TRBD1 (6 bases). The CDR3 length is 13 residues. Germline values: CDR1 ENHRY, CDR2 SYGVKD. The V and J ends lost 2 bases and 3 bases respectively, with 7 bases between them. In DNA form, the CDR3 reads TGTGCCATCAGTGAGGGGACAAAAGAGACCCAGTACTTC. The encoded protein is CAISEGTKETQYF.

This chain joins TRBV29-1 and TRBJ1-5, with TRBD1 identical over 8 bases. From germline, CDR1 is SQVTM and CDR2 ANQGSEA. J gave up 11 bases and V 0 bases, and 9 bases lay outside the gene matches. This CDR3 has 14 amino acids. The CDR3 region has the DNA TGCAGCGTTGAAGAGGGGCAGGGGGCAGGGGCCCAGCATTTT. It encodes CSVEEGQGAGAQHF.

This chain's CDR3 is CASRVLAGGTGELFF. The CDR3 DNA reads as TGTGCCAGCAGGGTTTTAGCGGGAGGAACCGGGGAGCTGTTTTTT. V and J are TRBV6-5 and TRBJ2-2, with 10 bases fitting TRBD2. Germline V gene lookup returns CDR1 MNHEY and CDR2 SVGAGI. The CDR3 is 15 amino acids. Germline trimming cut 6 bases from V and 5 bases from J; bases unmatched to any gene: 6.

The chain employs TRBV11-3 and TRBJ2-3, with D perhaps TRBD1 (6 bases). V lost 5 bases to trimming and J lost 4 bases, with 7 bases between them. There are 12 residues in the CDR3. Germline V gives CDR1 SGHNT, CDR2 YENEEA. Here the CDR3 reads CASSKGADTQYF. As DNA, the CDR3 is TGTGCCAGCAGCAAGGGGGCAGATACGCAGTATTTT.

The CDR3 nucleotides read TGTGCCAGCAGCTTGGGTCAACTAGCGGGAGTGCAAGAGACCCAGTACTTC. Amino acid sequence: CASSLGQLAGVQETQYF. The rearrangement joins TRBV5-6 to TRBJ2-5; 11 bases fit TRBD2. CDR1 SGHDT and CDR2 YYEEEE come from the germline V gene. J lost 2 bases, V lost 0 bases, and 6 bases had no gene match. The CDR3 loop spans 17 amino acids.

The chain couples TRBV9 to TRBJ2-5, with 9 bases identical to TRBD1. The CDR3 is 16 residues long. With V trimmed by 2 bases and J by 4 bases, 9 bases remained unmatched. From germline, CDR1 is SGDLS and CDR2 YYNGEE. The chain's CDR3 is CASSVTGTGNLETQYF. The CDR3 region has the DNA TGTGCCAGCAGCGTCACCGGGACAGGGAATCTAGAGACCCAGTACTTC.

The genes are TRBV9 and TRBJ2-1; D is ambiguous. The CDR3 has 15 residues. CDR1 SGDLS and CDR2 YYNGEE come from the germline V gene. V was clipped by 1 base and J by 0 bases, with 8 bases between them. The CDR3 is CASSVTQYSYNEQFF. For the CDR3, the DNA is TGTGCCAGCAGCGTAACCCAGTACTCCTACAATGAGCAGTTCTTC. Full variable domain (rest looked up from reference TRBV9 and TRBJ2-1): DSGVTQTPKHLITATGQRVTLRCSPRSGDLSVYWYQQSLDQGLQFLIQYYNGEERAKGNILERFSAQQFPDLHSELNLSSLELGDSALYFCASSVTQYSYNEQFFGPGTRLTVL.

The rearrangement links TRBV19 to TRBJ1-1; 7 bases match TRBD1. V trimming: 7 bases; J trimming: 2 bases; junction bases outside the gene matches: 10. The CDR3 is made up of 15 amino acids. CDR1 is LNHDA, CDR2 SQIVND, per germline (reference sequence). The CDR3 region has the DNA TGTGCCAGTATCCCTATGACAGGGTCCAACACTGAAGCTTTCTTT. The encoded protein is CASIPMTGSNTEAFF.

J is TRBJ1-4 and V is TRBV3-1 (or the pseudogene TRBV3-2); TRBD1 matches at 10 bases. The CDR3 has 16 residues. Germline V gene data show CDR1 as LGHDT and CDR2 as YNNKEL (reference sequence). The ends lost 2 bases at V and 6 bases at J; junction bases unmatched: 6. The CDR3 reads CASSQTRQGADEKLFF. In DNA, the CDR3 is TGTGCCAGCAGCCAAACCAGACAGGGGGCCGATGAAAAACTGTTTTTT.

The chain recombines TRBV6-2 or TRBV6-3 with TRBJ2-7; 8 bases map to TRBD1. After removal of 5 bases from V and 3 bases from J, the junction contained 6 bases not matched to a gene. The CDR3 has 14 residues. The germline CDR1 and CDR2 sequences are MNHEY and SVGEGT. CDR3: CASSTHRGSYEQYF. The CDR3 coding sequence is TGTGCCAGCAGTACACACAGGGGGAGCTACGAGCAGTACTTC.

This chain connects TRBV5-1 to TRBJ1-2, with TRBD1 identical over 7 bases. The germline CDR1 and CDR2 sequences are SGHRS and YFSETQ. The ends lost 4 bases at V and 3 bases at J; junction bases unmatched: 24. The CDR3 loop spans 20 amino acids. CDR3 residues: CASSEGRGHRGRPKDYGYTF. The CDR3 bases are TGCGCCAGCAGCGAGGGTAGAGGGCACAGGGGTCGACCGAAGGACTATGGCTACACCTTC.

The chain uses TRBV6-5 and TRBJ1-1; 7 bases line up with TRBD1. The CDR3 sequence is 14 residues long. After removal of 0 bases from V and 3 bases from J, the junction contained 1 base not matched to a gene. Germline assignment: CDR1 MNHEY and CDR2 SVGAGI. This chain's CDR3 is CASSYSQGDTEAFF. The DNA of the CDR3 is TGTGCCAGCAGTTACTCCCAGGGGGACACTGAAGCTTTCTTT.

This chain's CDR3 is CASSVTSGSSGELFF. Written as DNA, the CDR3 is TGCGCCAGCAGCGTTACTAGCGGGAGTTCGGGGGAGCTGTTTTTT. The chain couples TRBV5-1 to TRBJ2-2; 11 nucleotides line up with TRBD2. Unmatched junction bases numbered 7, after V lost 4 bases and J lost 8 bases. The germline gives CDR1 SGHRS, CDR2 YFSETQ. CDR3 length equals 15 residues.

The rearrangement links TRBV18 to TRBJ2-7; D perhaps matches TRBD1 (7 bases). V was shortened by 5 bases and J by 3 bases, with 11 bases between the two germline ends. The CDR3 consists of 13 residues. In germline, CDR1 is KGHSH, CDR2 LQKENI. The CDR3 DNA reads TGTGCCAGCTCAGCGGGACAGAACTACGAGCAGTACTTC. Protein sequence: CASSAGQNYEQYF.